This T cell receptor (beta chain) was sequenced in a study of shared clonotypes between healthy human individuals. Study-wide results and caveats: A generally larger estimated richness was seen in naive subsets than in memory subsets. Generation probability values for non-shared clonotypes were lower than those for clonotypes shared by all four donors. Large depth notwithstanding, sorted-subset sequencing proved incomplete by rarefaction.

Worth noting for this clone: What it binds is not known.

Trimming shortened V by 1 base and J by 8 bases, and 18 bases separated the two germline ends. Germline values: CDR1 SGHAT, CDR2 FQNNGV. The CDR3 extends over 16 amino acids. The method was immunoSEQ multiplex PCR; TCRdb's version includes in-frame clones alone and lacks a portion of them. This table holds some 740,000 clones, 85% to 95% found once. Naive-designated CD8 cells lacked CD45RO, were positively enriched for CCR7, and omitted terminally differentiated effector memory CD45RA+ cells. The TCR sequence derives from a man aged 25-45 years in good health. The V gene is TRBV11-2, the J gene TRBJ2-1, with D possibly matching TRBD2 (5 bases). Sequences were obtained from naive CD8+ T cells sorted from blood. This chain's CDR3 is CASSLVGLPSLDEQFF. In nucleotides, the CDR3 is TGTGCCAGCAGCTTAGTCGGATTGCCTAGCCTGGATGAGCAGTTCTTC.